This passage covers 15 T cell receptor beta chains from one sample sequenced in a study of blood T cell repertoires in COVID-19. Clones were read by immunoSEQ multiplex PCR, and TCRdb kept only the in-frame ones, dropping some. The sample contains 150,000 to 200,000 clones, roughly 90% of which appear only once. Sequenced sample: peripheral blood. These receptors were obtained from a man between 60 and 70 years old with active or convalescent COVID-19.

This clone was observed once. The J gene is TRBJ1-1, the V gene TRBV2; perhaps TRBD1 as D (6 bases). V was cut by 6 bases and J by 4 bases, with 12 bases left in between. The CDR3 is 13 amino acids. Germline V gene data show CDR1 as SNHLY and CDR2 as FYNNEI. DNA for the CDR3: TGTGCCAGCAGGATGGACAGCCCCACTGAAGCTTTCTTT. It codes for CASRMDSPTEAFF.

The gene calls are TRBV6-2 or TRBV6-3 and TRBJ2-7, with TRBD1 matching 10 bases. This CDR3 is 17 amino acids long. V dropped 2 bases and J dropped 3; count of bases not matched to a gene: 10. CDR1 and CDR2 (germline): MNHEY, SVGEGT. DNA of the CDR3: TGTGCCAGCAGTTACCCGATGGACAGGGGGGCGAACTACGAGCAGTACTTC. This sequence encodes CASSYPMDRGANYEQYF.

The genes are TRBV13 and TRBJ1-2; possible D gene TRBD1, 5 bases. The CDR3 has 14 amino acids. The V gene's germline CDR1 is PRHDT and CDR2 FYEKMQ (reference sequence). Deletions cut 4 bases from V and 8 bases from J, with 17 bases between. CDR3 coding DNA: TGTGCCAGCAGCTCCGAGATGGGGGGAAGAGGCTACACCTTC. This gives the protein CASSSEMGGRGYTF.

The genes are TRBV5-1 and TRBJ1-1; D unclear. CDR1 is SGHRS and CDR2 is YFSETQ in the germline V gene. V lost 0 bases and J 1 base, leaving 7 bases between the germline ends. This CDR3 region has 14 residues. The CDR3 region is CASSLGLQNTEAFF. The CDR3 coding sequence is TGCGCCAGCAGCTTGGGACTCCAGAACACTGAAGCTTTCTTT.

This clone was detected only once. The chain uses TRBV24-1 and TRBJ1-5; 7 nucleotides agree with TRBD1. The CDR3 runs 13 residues. V lost 9 bases and J lost 7; bases outside the gene matches: 8. Germline V CDR1 and CDR2: KGHDR, SFDVKD. The CDR3 bases are TGTGCCACCCATACAGGGGATGGACAGCCCCAGCATTTT. Its protein is CATHTGDGQPQHF.

V usage is TRBV20-1 and J usage is TRBJ2-1; TRBD1 matches at 9 bases. CDR1 is DFQATT and CDR2 is SNEGSKA in the germline V gene (reference sequence). The CDR3 totals 16 residues. Trimming took 3 bases from V and 0 from J; bases not matched to a gene: 6. The CDR3 nucleotides are TGCAGTGCTAGTAAGACAGGGGGTTCCTCCTACAATGAGCAGTTCTTC. It specifies CSASKTGGSSYNEQFF.

As DNA, the CDR3 is TGCGCCAGCAGCCCCCGGGGAGGACTAGCGGGAGTTCCCGGGGAGCTGTTTTTT. Protein product: CASSPRGGLAGVPGELFF. The chain couples TRBV5-1 to TRBJ2-2; 13 nucleotides align to TRBD2. The CDR3 contains 18 residues. Unmatched junction bases numbered 12, after V lost 4 bases and J lost 6 bases. CDR1 and CDR2 from the germline V gene are SGHRS and YFSETQ.

The rearrangement links TRBV7-2 to TRBJ2-3, with D maybe TRBD2 (6 bases). Trimming took 1 base from V and 0 from J, leaving 20 bases between them. The CDR3 has 19 residues. CDR1 SGHTA and CDR2 FQGNSA come from the germline V gene. The DNA of the CDR3 is TGTGCCAGCAGCTTAGGTTACGGGCAGCGGGCTGCTAGCACAGATACGCAGTATTTT. Residues: CASSLGYGQRAASTDTQYF. The full variable domain, with the rest looked up from reference TRBV7-2 and TRBJ2-3, is GAGVSQSPSNKVTEKGKDVELRCDPISGHTALYWYRQSLGQGLEFLIYFQGNSAPDKSGLPSDRFSAERTGGSVSTLTIQRTQQEDSAVYLCASSLGYGQRAASTDTQYFGPGTRLTVL.

Worth noting for this clone: Other DNA sequences of this sample code for an identical CDR3. The CDR3 DNA reads as TGTGCCAGCAGCCTATCCTATGGCTACACCTTC. Its protein is CASSLSYGYTF. The chain has TRBV5-6 and TRBJ1-2, with D unclear. V was clipped by 4 bases and J by 4 bases, with 5 bases between them. The CDR3 length is 11 residues. Germline V gene lookup returns CDR1 SGHDT and CDR2 YYEEEE.

J is TRBJ1-5 and V is TRBV27; TRBD1 might be the D (5 bases). CDR1 is MNHEY, CDR2 SMNVEV, per germline (reference sequence). The CDR3 runs to 13 residues. V lost 5 bases and J 5 bases, leaving 10 bases between the germline ends. CDR3 bases: TGTGCCAGCAGTCAACTCAGGGATCAGCCCCAGCATTTT. Amino acids: CASSQLRDQPQHF.

V usage is TRBV6-6 and J usage is TRBJ1-5, with TRBD1 matching 7 bases. This CDR3 spans 13 amino acids. V lost 6 bases to trimming and J lost 7 bases; unmatched junction nucleotides: 6. From germline, CDR1 is MNHNY and CDR2 SVGAGI (reference sequence). In DNA form, the CDR3 reads TGTGCCAGCAGGCTACAGGGGAACCAGCCCCAGCATTTT. Translation gives CASRLQGNQPQHF.

The gene calls are TRBV28 and TRBJ2-5; D is unclear. V shed 2 bases and J shed 5 bases, with 12 bases lying between them. CDR3 size: 14 residues. The germline CDR1 and CDR2 sequences are MDHEN and SYDVKM. The DNA of the CDR3 is TGTGCCAGCAGTTTAGTAGAGATTAAGGAGACCCAGTACTTC. Protein sequence: CASSLVEIKETQYF. The full variable domain, its missing parts supplied by reference TRBV28 and TRBJ2-5, is DVKVTQSSRYLVKRTGEKVFLECVQDMDHENMFWYRQDPGLGLRLIYFSYDVKMKEKGDIPEGYSVSREKKERFSLILESASTNQTSMYLCASSLVEIKETQYFGPGTRLLVL.

The chain is built from TRBV6-6 and TRBJ2-3; 13 bases fit TRBD2. The CDR3 has 17 amino acids. The V and J ends lost 6 bases and 2 bases, in that order; junction bases with no gene match: 8. Germline assignment: CDR1 MNHNY and CDR2 SVGAGI (reference sequence). Here the CDR3 reads CASRRTGTSGDTDTQYF. The CDR3 coding sequence is TGTGCCAGCAGACGAACCGGGACTAGCGGGGACACAGATACGCAGTATTTT.

The CDR3 is CASTAGLYYSGNTIYF. As DNA, the CDR3 is TGTGCCAGTACGGCAGGACTTTACTACTCTGGAAACACCATATATTTT. This sequence joins TRBV19 and TRBJ1-3, with D unresolved. Trimming removed 7 bases from V and 0 bases from J, with 16 bases in between. The length of the CDR3 is 16 residues. The germline gives CDR1 LNHDA, CDR2 SQIVND (reference sequence).

This chain joins TRBV6-5 and TRBJ1-2; perhaps TRBD1 as D (6 bases). The germline CDR1 and CDR2 sequences are MNHEY and SVGAGI. The CDR3 is 15 amino acids. Trimming took off 3 bases at V and 1 base at J, with 12 bases between the two ends. CDR3 bases: TGTGCCAGCAGTTATCACAGGGACCATAACTATGGCTACACCTTC. Amino acids: CASSYHRDHNYGYTF.